In its sample, the clone carrying this T cell receptor (beta chain) was seen many times. What it recognizes is unknown. This sample stems from a study of T cells after yellow fever vaccination. Study summary: Researchers used SMART-Seq v4 Ultra Low Input to prepare fractions that had low cell numbers.

General study findings and limits: The study re-detected most primary-vaccination clones after the booster (approximately 96% CD4, 88% CD8). A minor fraction of clonotypes spanned both CD4 and CD8 compartments. Weaker, the secondary response peaked sooner, at day 5 versus 15.

TCRdb reanalysed the 5' RACE reads using MiXCR and keeps one entry per CDR3 protein. The sample has approximately 300,000 distinct CDR3 sequences; about an eighth are singletons. The receptor comes from a man under 40 who received the YFV17D yellow fever vaccine. The sample was CD4+ T cells sorted from PBMCs, taken 45 days after the yellow fever booster vaccination.

In DNA, the CDR3 is TGTGCCAGTTCTCCGGGACAGATGTTATGGACTGAAGCTTTCTTT. Encoded protein: CASSPGQMLWTEAFF. V is TRBV10-3 and J is TRBJ1-1; 7 nucleotides line up with TRBD1. Trimming removed 10 bases from V and 5 bases from J; junction bases left unmatched: 16. Per the germline V gene, CDR1 is ENHRY and CDR2 is SYGVKD. The CDR3 runs to 15 residues.